One sample yielded the 15 T cell receptor beta chains listed below, sequenced in a study of T cell responses to AZD1222 COVID-19 vaccine. Using immunoSEQ multiplex PCR, the repertoire was profiled, and TCRdb retains in-frame clones only, with some absent. Found here are about 100,000 clones, approximately 91% of them singletons; the top ten hold roughly a sixth. The sequenced sample was peripheral blood, obtained on day 0 of AZD1222 vaccination. These receptors originate from an adult in good health.

The rearrangement links TRBV5-1 to TRBJ1-1; D perhaps matches TRBD1 (5 bases). Deletions cut 1 base from V and 5 bases from J, with 21 bases between. The CDR3 extends over 17 amino acids. CDR1 is SGHRS, CDR2 YFSETQ, per germline. CDR3 region: CASSLTGAAGGYTEAFF. The CDR3 nucleotides read TGCGCCAGCAGCTTGACTGGGGCAGCCGGAGGTTATACTGAAGCTTTCTTT.

This chain uses TRBV5-5 with TRBJ1-6; perhaps TRBD1 as D (6 bases). Germline CDR1 is SGHKS and CDR2 is YYEKEE (reference sequence). With 3 bases removed from V and 7 bases from J, the gap between germline ends came to 11 bases. The CDR3 runs to 14 residues. The CDR3 nucleotides read TGTGCCAGCAGCTGGACAGCGGAAAATTCACCCCTCCACTTT. It encodes CASSWTAENSPLHF.

This clone was seen only a few times. The gene calls are TRBV7-9 and TRBJ2-7; 8 positions agree with TRBD2. Losses at the gene ends were 5 bases for V and 0 bases for J; bases not matched to a gene: 9. CDR1 is SEHNR, CDR2 FQNEAQ, per germline (reference sequence). The CDR3 has 16 amino acids. CDR3 sequence (DNA): TGTGCCAGCAGCCCTCGGGGGGGCGCAAGCTCCTACGAGCAGTACTTC. This translates into CASSPRGGASSYEQYF.

In DNA form, the CDR3 reads TGTGCCAGCAGCTTATCTAGTGGGGTCTCCTACGAGCAGTACTTC. Translated, it gives CASSLSSGVSYEQYF. The V call is TRBV7-2, the J call TRBJ2-7; D is unclear. The CDR3 is made up of 15 amino acids. Germline V gene sequence: CDR1 SGHTA, CDR2 FQGNSA. With 2 bases removed from V and 0 bases from J, the gap between germline ends came to 11 bases.

Only one count was recorded for this clone. This chain joins TRBV3-1 (or the pseudogene TRBV3-2) and TRBJ2-7, with 12 positions matching TRBD2. This CDR3 spans 18 amino acids. Germline V gene lookup returns CDR1 LGHDT and CDR2 YNNKEL (reference sequence). V was pared by 1 base and J by 6 bases, with 13 bases of the junction left unmatched. The CDR3 nucleotides read TGTGCCAGCAGCCAAGTGGTGTCTAGCGGGGGGGCAGTTCCCGAGCAGTACTTC. Its translation: CASSQVVSSGGAVPEQYF.

The rearrangement joins TRBV27 to TRBJ2-7; D unresolved. This CDR3 has 12 residues. Germline assignment: CDR1 MNHEY and CDR2 SMNVEV (reference sequence). Trimming left V 2 bases short and J 10 bases short, with 12 bases between. In DNA form, the CDR3 reads TGTGCCAGCAGTTTAAGGTTTTTAGAACAGTACTTC. Translated, it gives CASSLRFLEQYF.

The V gene is TRBV25-1, the J gene TRBJ1-2; the match to TRBD1 covers 7 bases. The germline gives CDR1 MGHDK, CDR2 SYGVNS. V lost 5 bases and J lost 6; bases outside the gene matches: 6. There are 13 residues in the CDR3. CDR3 in amino acids: CASSSQGVDGYTF. CDR3 DNA sequence: TGTGCCAGCAGTAGTCAGGGGGTGGATGGCTACACCTTC.

The J gene is TRBJ1-1, the V gene TRBV6-2 or TRBV6-3; TRBD1 agrees at 7 bases. The CDR3 consists of 15 residues. Trimming cost V 4 bases and J 6 bases; bases outside gene matches: 11. Germline CDR1 is MNHEY and CDR2 is SVGEGT. CDR3 amino acids: CASSLLSGGGSEAFF. The CDR3 nucleotides read TGTGCCAGCAGTTTACTTTCAGGGGGTGGCTCTGAAGCTTTCTTT.

This chain joins TRBV7-8 and TRBJ2-7, with a weak D call TRBD1 (6 bases). The germline V gene has CDR1 SGHVS and CDR2 FQNEAQ. This CDR3 has 13 amino acids. V was shortened by 4 bases and J by 4 bases, with 11 bases between the two germline ends. The CDR3 here is CASSSGTPYEQYF. In DNA form, the CDR3 reads TGTGCCAGCAGCTCCGGGACACCATACGAGCAGTACTTC.

The V call is TRBV5-1, the J call TRBJ1-1; possible D gene TRBD1, 5 bases. Germline CDR1 SGHRS, CDR2 YFSETQ. The CDR3 consists of 14 residues. The V end was cut by 4 bases, the J end by 1 base, with 11 bases between. This chain's CDR3 is CASSASGTNTEAFF. The CDR3 bases are TGCGCCAGCAGCGCATCCGGGACGAACACTGAAGCTTTCTTT.

This chain uses TRBV6-2 or TRBV6-3 with TRBJ1-2; D not resolved. The CDR3 extends over 12 amino acids. Germline CDR1 MNHEY, CDR2 SVGEGT. Trimming pared 6 bases from V and 5 bases from J, leaving 10 bases between. The CDR3 spells CASSRGGYGYTF. CDR3 bases: TGTGCCAGCAGCCGCGGCGGGTATGGCTACACCTTC.

This chain joins TRBV7-8 and TRBJ2-1, with 7 bases aligning to TRBD1. This CDR3 is built from 16 residues. Germline loops: CDR1 SGHVS, CDR2 FQNEAQ. The junction had 12 bases not matched to a gene; V was cut back by 3 bases and J by 7 bases. CDR3 in DNA: TGTGCCAGCAGCTTGTTCAGGGGGATAGTGTATAATGAGCAGTTCTTC. Encoded protein: CASSLFRGIVYNEQFF.

The sample holds a few counts of this clone. The V gene is TRBV6-6, the J gene TRBJ2-3; 9 bases agree with TRBD2. CDR1 and CDR2 from the germline V gene are MNHNY and SVGAGI (reference sequence). The junction had 4 bases not matched to a gene; V was cut back by 6 bases and J by 3 bases. This CDR3 region has 14 residues. The CDR3 coding sequence is TGTGCCAGCAGGCGGGGGGGCCGAACAGATACGCAGTATTTT. Translation gives CASRRGGRTDTQYF.

CDR3 region: CASSIGTGNRRTEAFF. CDR3 sequence (DNA): TGTGCCAGCAGCATTGGGACAGGGAATAGAAGAACTGAAGCTTTCTTT. This chain links TRBV13 with TRBJ1-1, with 9 bases aligning to TRBD1. CDR1 is PRHDT and CDR2 is FYEKMQ in the germline V gene (reference sequence). The CDR3 consists of 16 residues. After removal of 5 bases from V and 5 bases from J, the junction contained 12 bases not matched to a gene.

This chain joins TRBV7-9 and TRBJ1-2; D ambiguous. Germline CDR1 SEHNR, CDR2 FQNEAQ (reference sequence). The CDR3 runs 12 residues. The V and J ends lost 7 bases and 1 base respectively, with 7 bases between them. Written as DNA, the CDR3 is TGTGCCAGCACCTGGGATAACTATGGCTACACCTTC. This sequence encodes CASTWDNYGYTF.